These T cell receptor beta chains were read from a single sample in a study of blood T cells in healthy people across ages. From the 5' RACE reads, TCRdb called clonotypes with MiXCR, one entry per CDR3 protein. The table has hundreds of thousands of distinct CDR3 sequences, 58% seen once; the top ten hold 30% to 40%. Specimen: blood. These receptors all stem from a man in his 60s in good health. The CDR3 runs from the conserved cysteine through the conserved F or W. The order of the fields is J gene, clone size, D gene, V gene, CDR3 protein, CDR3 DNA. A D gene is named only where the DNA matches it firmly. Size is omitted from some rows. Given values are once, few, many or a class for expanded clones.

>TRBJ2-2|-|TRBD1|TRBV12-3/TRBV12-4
CASTPGQLNTGELFF
TGTGCCAGCACCCCGGGACAGCTTAACACCGGGGAGCTGTTTTTT
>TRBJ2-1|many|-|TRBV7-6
CASSPEGTVVRFF
TGTGCCAGCAGCCCAGAGGGTACAGTTGTTCGGTTCTTC
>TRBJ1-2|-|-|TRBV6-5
CASSFGPLHVRNYGYTF
TGTGCCAGCAGTTTCGGACCCCTCCACGTTCGTAACTATGGCTACACCTTC
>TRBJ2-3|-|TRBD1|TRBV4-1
CASSQDRGTADTQYF
TGCGCCAGCAGCCAAGATAGAGGGACAGCAGATACGCAGTATTTT
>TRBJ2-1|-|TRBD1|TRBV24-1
CATSTPGQGKYNEQFF
TGTGCCACCAGTACCCCGGGACAGGGGAAATACAATGAGCAGTTCTTC
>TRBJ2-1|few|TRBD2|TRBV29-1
CSVEYGSGGANEQFF
TGCAGCGTTGAATATGGTAGCGGGGGAGCAAATGAGCAGTTCTTC
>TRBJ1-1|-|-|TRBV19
CASSIGGGGPEAFF
TGTGCCAGTAGTATTGGCGGGGGTGGGCCTGAAGCTTTCTTT
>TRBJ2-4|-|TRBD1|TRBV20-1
CSAGRGQGNVGTKNIQYF
TGCAGTGCCGGCAGGGGACAGGGGAATGTTGGTACCAAAAACATTCAGTACTTC
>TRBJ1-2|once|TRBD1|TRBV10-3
CAISDQGAGGYTF
TGTGCCATCAGTGACCAGGGGGCGGGTGGCTACACCTTC
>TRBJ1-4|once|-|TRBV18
CASSPSLGTNEKLFF
TGTGCCAGCTCGCCCTCGTTGGGGACTAATGAAAAACTGTTTTTT
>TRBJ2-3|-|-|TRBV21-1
CASSKGLAGPTDTQYF
TGTGCCAGCAGCAAAGGACTAGCGGGGCCCACAGATACGCAGTATTTT
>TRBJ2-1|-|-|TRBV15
CATSRNRVRSYNEQFF
TGTGCCACCAGCAGGAACAGGGTAAGGTCCTACAATGAGCAGTTCTTC
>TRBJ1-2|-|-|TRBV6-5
CASSRVGYGYTF
TGTGCCAGCAGTCGTGTGGGGTATGGCTACACCTTC
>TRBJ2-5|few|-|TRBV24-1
CATSVANSGVETQYF
TGTGCCACCAGTGTGGCCAACAGTGGAGTGGAGACCCAGTACTTC
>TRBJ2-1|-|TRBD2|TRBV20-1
CSARASSGGASYNEQFF
TGCAGTGCTAGAGCGTCTAGCGGGGGGGCCTCCTACAATGAGCAGTTCTTC
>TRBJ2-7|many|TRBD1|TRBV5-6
CASSRGTGENEQYF
TGTGCCAGCAGCAGAGGGACAGGTGAAAACGAGCAGTACTTC
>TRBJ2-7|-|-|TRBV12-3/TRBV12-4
CASSLRGSTIYEQYF
TGTGCCAGCAGTTTAAGGGGGAGCACCATCTACGAGCAGTACTTC
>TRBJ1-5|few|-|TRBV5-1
CASSLGDKNQPQHF
TGCGCCAGCAGCTTGGGGGACAAGAATCAGCCCCAGCATTTT
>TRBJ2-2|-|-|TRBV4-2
CASSLPGTDTGELFF
TGTGCCAGCAGCCTCCCGGGAACGGACACCGGGGAGCTGTTTTTT
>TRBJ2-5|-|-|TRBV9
CASSVAAGKETQYF
TGTGCCAGCAGCGTAGCCGCAGGGAAAGAGACCCAGTACTTC
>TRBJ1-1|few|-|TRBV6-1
CASSENSWFTEAFF
TGTGCCAGCAGTGAAAACAGTTGGTTCACTGAAGCTTTCTTT
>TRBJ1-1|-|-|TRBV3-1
CASSQLRQVSEAFF
TGTGCCAGCAGCCAGCTAAGACAGGTCTCGGAAGCTTTCTTT
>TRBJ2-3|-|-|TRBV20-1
CSARDLSGRYTDTQYF
TGCAGTGCTAGAGATCTTAGCGGACGATACACAGATACGCAGTATTTT
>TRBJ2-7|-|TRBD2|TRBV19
CASSIAASGPYEQYF
TGTGCCAGTAGTATAGCGGCTAGCGGACCCTACGAGCAGTACTTC
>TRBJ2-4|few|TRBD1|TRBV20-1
CSARDRSLAKNIQYF
TGCAGTGCTAGGGACAGGAGCCTAGCCAAAAACATTCAGTACTTC
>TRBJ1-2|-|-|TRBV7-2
CASSFDGVGARLYPNYGYTF
TGTGCCAGCAGCTTTGACGGGGTGGGGGCCCGACTATACCCTAACTATGGCTACACCTTC
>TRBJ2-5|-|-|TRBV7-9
CASSPLYSQETQYF
TGTGCCAGCAGCCCCCTATACTCCCAAGAGACCCAGTACTTC
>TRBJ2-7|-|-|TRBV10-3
CAISETGTYEQYF
TGTGCCATCAGTGAGACAGGGACCTACGAGCAGTACTTC
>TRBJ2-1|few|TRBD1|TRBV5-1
CASSFQGATSYNEQFF
TGCGCCAGCAGCTTCCAGGGGGCGACCTCCTACAATGAGCAGTTCTTC
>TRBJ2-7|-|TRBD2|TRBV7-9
CASSSQRGDLGEQYF
TGTGCCAGCAGCTCCCAGCGGGGGGACCTTGGCGAGCAGTACTTC
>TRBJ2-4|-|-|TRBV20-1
CSASKTREHLAKNIQYF
TGCAGTGCTAGCAAAACCCGGGAGCATCTAGCCAAAAACATTCAGTACTTC
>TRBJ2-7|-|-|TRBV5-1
CASSLVAGEVGEQYF
TGCGCCAGCAGCTTGGTGGCAGGGGAAGTGGGCGAGCAGTACTTC
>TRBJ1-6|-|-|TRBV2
CASSPYRADNSPLHF
TGTGCCAGCAGCCCTTACAGGGCCGATAATTCACCCCTCCACTTT
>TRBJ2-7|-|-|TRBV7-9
CASSFPPHLQYSYEQYF
TGTGCCAGCAGCTTTCCCCCGCACCTACAGTATTCCTACGAGCAGTACTTC
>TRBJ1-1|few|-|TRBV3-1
CASSQGGAGNTEAFF
TGTGCCAGCAGCCAAGGAGGGGCAGGAAACACTGAAGCTTTCTTT
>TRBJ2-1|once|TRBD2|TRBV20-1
CSATRLAGGLGYEQFF
TGCAGTGCTACTAGGCTAGCGGGGGGGCTAGGCTATGAGCAGTTCTTC
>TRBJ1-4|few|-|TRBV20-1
CSARGGNSELFF
TGCAGTGCGCGGGGAGGGAACTCGGAACTGTTTTTT
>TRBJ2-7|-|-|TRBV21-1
CASSNRTSGVHEQYF
TGTGCCAGCAGCAATAGGACTAGCGGGGTGCACGAGCAGTACTTC
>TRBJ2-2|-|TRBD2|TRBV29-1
CSVTISGAATGELFF
TGCAGCGTTACCATCAGCGGGGCGGCGACCGGGGAGCTGTTTTTT
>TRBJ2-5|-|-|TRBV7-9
CASSPRGPETQYF
TGTGCCAGCAGCCCGCGGGGACCTGAGACCCAGTACTTC
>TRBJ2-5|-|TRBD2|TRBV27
CASSSGTSGATQYF
TGTGCCAGCAGTTCCGGGACTAGCGGTGCGACCCAGTACTTC